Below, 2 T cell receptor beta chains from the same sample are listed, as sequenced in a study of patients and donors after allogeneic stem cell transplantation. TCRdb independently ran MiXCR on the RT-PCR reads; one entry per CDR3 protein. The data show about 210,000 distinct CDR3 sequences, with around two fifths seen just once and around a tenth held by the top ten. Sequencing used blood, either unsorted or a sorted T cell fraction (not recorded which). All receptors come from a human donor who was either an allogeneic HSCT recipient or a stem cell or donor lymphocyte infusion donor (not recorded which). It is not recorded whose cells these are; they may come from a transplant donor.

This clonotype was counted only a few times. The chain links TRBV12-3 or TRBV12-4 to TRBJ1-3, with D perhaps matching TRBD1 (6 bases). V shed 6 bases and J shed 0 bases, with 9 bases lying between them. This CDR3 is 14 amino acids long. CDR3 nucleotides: TGTGCCAGCAGGCCGGGACACTCTGGAAACACCATATATTTT. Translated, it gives CASRPGHSGNTIYF.

CDR3 sequence reads: CATSDSPTLHF. CDR3 DNA: TGTGCCACCAGTGACAGTCCGACCCTCCACTTT. This chain uses TRBV24-1 with TRBJ1-6; D unresolved. This CDR3 has 11 residues. Looked up from germline, CDR1 is KGHDR and CDR2 is SFDVKD. V lost 4 bases and J lost 14, with 8 bases in between.